Sequencing of this T cell receptor beta chain was carried out in a study of identical twins. A universal primer site was created by template switching, with the cDNA bearing unique molecular identifiers. One entry per CDR3 protein results from TCRdb running MiXCR on the 5' RACE reads. The table includes 500,000 or so distinct CDR3 sequences, 14% detected once. The CDR3 length is 14 residues. V was pared by 4 bases and J by 4 bases, with 6 bases of the junction left unmatched. The sample also formed part of further work on yellow fever vaccine responses in identical twins.

Material: CD4+ T cells sorted from blood. This chain connects TRBV12-3 or TRBV12-4 to TRBJ2-7, with 8 bases matching TRBD1. This clonotype originated in a woman aged 18-35 years in good health. This CDR3 reads CASSSGGSDYEQYF. The CDR3 bases are TGTGCCAGCAGTTCAGGGGGCTCGGATTACGAGCAGTACTTC.